The 4 T cell receptor beta chains below all came from one sample that was sequenced in a study of regulatory T cells in long-lasting Graves disease. Time point indicated: persistent/refractory GD, antithyroid drugs over 5 years with positive TRAb. From PBMCs, RNA was extracted and then used to make the TCR library. Assembly of TCR beta libraries relied on iRepertoire HTBI primers together with Arm-PCR of CDR3 regions. MiXCR, run by TCRdb on the multiplex PCR reads, gives a single entry per CDR3 protein. The table shows approximately 690,000 distinct CDR3 sequences, with about 30% occurring only once. Sequencing used peripheral blood mononuclear cells (PBMCs), obtained when the disease was refractory, from a patient treated with antithyroid drugs. The receptors stem from a female donor with Graves disease.

The CDR3 loop reads CASSYEGTNTEAFF. The CDR3, as DNA: TGTGCCAGCAGTTACGAGGGGACGAACACTGAAGCTTTCTTT. This chain uses TRBV6-5 with TRBJ1-1; the D gene is possibly TRBD1 (5 bases). V lost 2 bases and J 1 base, leaving 8 bases between the germline ends. The CDR3 covers 14 residues. The germline CDR1 and CDR2 sequences are MNHEY and SVGAGI.

At least ten counts were recorded for this clonotype. The chain employs TRBV12-3 or TRBV12-4 and TRBJ1-1; possible D gene TRBD1, 5 bases. This CDR3 region has 14 residues. V shed 8 bases and J shed 0 bases, with 13 bases lying between them. The CDR3 loop reads CASGPGPMNTEAFF. CDR3 DNA sequence: TGTGCCAGCGGCCCAGGGCCAATGAACACTGAAGCTTTCTTT.

This clonotype was picked up many times. The rearrangement joins TRBV15 to TRBJ1-6, with TRBD1 as a possible D gene (5 bases). Germline CDR1 and CDR2: LNHNV and YYDKDF (reference sequence). V dropped 0 bases and J dropped 10 bases, with 10 bases sitting between them. The CDR3 covers 14 residues. The CDR3 loop reads CATSRDPRDSPLHF. The CDR3 DNA sequence: TGTGCCACCAGCAGAGACCCCAGGGACTCACCCCTCCACTTT.

V usage is TRBV10-3 and J usage is TRBJ2-2; D uncertain. The CDR3 sequence is 16 residues long. V was shortened by 0 bases and J by 1 base, with 9 bases between the two germline ends. Germline lookup yields CDR1 ENHRY and CDR2 SYGVKD. CDR3 residues: CAISESYGQNTGELFF. The CDR3 DNA sequence: TGTGCCATCAGTGAGTCGTACGGCCAGAACACCGGGGAGCTGTTTTTT.